This T cell receptor (beta chain) is from a study of T cells in Graves' hyperthyroidism and ophthalmopathy. Clinical symptoms, serum thyroxine, TRAb, thyroid ultrasound and orbital computed tomography established diagnosis. TCR beta CDR3 sequences were amplified from RNA transcripts. With the HTBI primer set, the TCR CDR3 went through a first round of RT-PCR. TCRdb ran MiXCR on the multiplex PCR reads and lists one entry per CDR3 protein. Among roughly 720,000 distinct CDR3 sequences, roughly a sixth were seen once, and the ten largest hold about a sixth. This clonotype was observed many times. Germline loops: CDR1 SGHTA, CDR2 FQGTGA. Trimming cost V 5 bases and J 1 base; bases outside gene matches: 5. The CDR3 spans 14 residues.

The receptor comes from a man aged 50-59 years with Graves' hyperthyroidism. This chain links TRBV7-3 with TRBJ2-7; 7 bases fit TRBD2. Specimen: blood. CDR3 sequence (DNA): TGTGCCAGCAGCCCAGGACTAGTATCCTACGAGCAGTACTTC. Translating gives CASSPGLVSYEQYF.